This T cell receptor beta chain was obtained from a study of blood T cell repertoires in COVID-19. Study-level information: Samples of COVID-19 (acute and convalescent) were obtained from the United States, Italy and Spain. PBMCs, B-cell-depleted T cells, or T cells provided the cDNA or gDNA that made up the material.

The CDR3 has 14 amino acids. Germline CDR1 is GTSNPN and CDR2 is SVGIG (reference sequence). V gave up 1 base and J gave up 2 bases, with 12 bases separating them. Original methodology: Researchers report that nucleated cell counts were estimated from reference gene primer amplification. Clones were sequenced by immunoSEQ multiplex PCR, and TCRdb holds only the in-frame ones, with some missing. V and J calls and clone size follow that table, whereas D and trimming were derived from the DNA. Of some 60,000 clones in the sample, over 75% were seen once. The sample consisted of peripheral blood. V and J are TRBV30 and TRBJ2-7, with D possibly matching TRBD1 (6 bases). This TCR was recovered from a middle-aged man with acute or convalescent COVID-19. CDR3 protein: CAWSGLGAPYEQYF. In DNA, the CDR3 is TGTGCCTGGAGTGGTCTGGGGGCCCCCTACGAGCAGTACTTC.